The rows below give T cell receptor beta chains drawn from one sample of a study of Ad26.COV2.S vaccination and SARS-CoV-2 variants. The method was immunoSEQ multiplex PCR; TCRdb's version includes in-frame clones alone and lacks a portion of them. The sample records about 350,000 clones, more than 85% being singletons. Sequencing used peripheral blood, obtained in a trial of Ad26.COV2.S vaccine versus placebo. The origin of the receptors is a person between 18 and 65 years old who received the Ad26.COV2.S COVID-19 vaccine or a placebo. Each CDR3 is given with its conserved first and last residue. Each record gives: J gene, D gene, V gene, clone size, CDR3 protein, CDR3 DNA. The D gene is left open where the match is weak. Rows may omit the clone size; those that give it use once, few, many or a size class.

>TRBJ2-7|NA|TRBV5-4|NA
CASSLGAGAVSYEQYF
TGTGCCAGCAGCCTGGGGGCGGGGGCTGTCTCCTACGAGCAGTACTTC
>TRBJ1-6|NA|TRBV15|NA
CATSRDVRNSPLHF
TGTGCCACCAGCAGAGATGTGAGAAATTCACCCCTCCACTTT
>TRBJ2-1|NA|TRBV7-3|NA
CASSPWGSSYNEQFF
TGTGCCAGCAGCCCCTGGGGTAGCTCCTACAATGAGCAGTTCTTC
>TRBJ1-3|NA|TRBV3-1/TRBV3-2|NA
CASSHQARSGNTIYF
TGTGCCAGCAGCCACCAGGCCCGCTCTGGAAACACCATATATTTT
>TRBJ1-6|NA|TRBV5-1|NA
CASSAEVPYNSPLHF
TGCGCCAGCAGCGCTGAAGTACCTTATAATTCACCCCTCCACTTT
>TRBJ2-7|TRBD1|TRBV7-3|few
CASSRQGSGEQYF
TGTGCCAGCAGTAGACAGGGATCGGGAGAGCAGTACTTC
>TRBJ2-7|TRBD1|TRBV5-1|NA
CASSLAADRVLDEQYF
TGCGCCAGCAGCTTGGCCGCAGACAGGGTGTTGGACGAGCAGTACTTC
>TRBJ1-1|NA|TRBV28|many
CASSLIIGNTEAFF
TGTGCCAGCAGTTTAATTATAGGGAACACTGAAGCTTTCTTT
>TRBJ1-2|NA|TRBV5-5|NA
CASSLGKGKPTNYGYTF
TGTGCCAGCAGCTTAGGTAAAGGGAAACCCACTAACTATGGCTACACCTTC
>TRBJ1-5|NA|TRBV4-3|NA
CASSQDVGRVPQPQHF
TGCGCCAGCAGCCAAGATGTCGGGAGGGTCCCTCAGCCCCAGCATTTT
>TRBJ2-7|TRBD1|TRBV28|NA
CASSLGQTFTSYEQYF
TGTGCCAGCAGCCTGGGACAGACCTTTACCTCCTACGAGCAGTACTTC
>TRBJ2-2|NA|TRBV7-2|NA
CASSTSPGFSTGELFF
TGTGCCAGCAGCACGTCACCAGGGTTTAGCACCGGGGAGTTGTTTTTT
>TRBJ2-2|NA|TRBV6-6|NA
CASTHRVPGELFF
TGTGCCAGCACCCACAGGGTCCCCGGGGAGCTGTTTTTT
>TRBJ2-1|NA|TRBV29-1|NA
CSVEAWAGTGEQFF
TGCAGCGTTGAAGCTTGGGCCGGGACGGGTGAGCAGTTCTTC
>TRBJ1-4|NA|TRBV6-4|NA
CASSDWDEKLFF
TGTGCCAGCAGTGACTGGGATGAAAAACTGTTTTTT
>TRBJ2-6|NA|TRBV5-1|NA
CASSLDRSGANVLTF
TGCGCCAGCAGCTTGGACAGATCTGGGGCCAACGTCCTGACTTTC
>TRBJ2-7|NA|TRBV5-4|NA
CASSAGTDISYEQYF
TGTGCCAGCAGCGCTGGGACGGATATATCCTACGAGCAGTACTTC
>TRBJ1-1|NA|TRBV2|NA
CASSEALLRGENTEAFF
TGTGCCAGCAGTGAAGCGCTTCTAAGAGGGGAAAACACTGAAGCTTTCTTT
>TRBJ1-1|NA|TRBV18|once
CASSPQSSMNTEAFF
TGTGCCAGCTCACCACAAAGCAGTATGAACACTGAAGCTTTCTTT
>TRBJ2-2|TRBD2|TRBV19|NA
CASSFGTSGGIGELFF
TGTGCCAGTAGCTTTGGGACTAGCGGGGGAATCGGGGAGCTGTTTTTT
>TRBJ2-3|NA|TRBV18|NA
CASSPNIVTTNTDTQYF
TGTGCCAGCTCACCAAATATCGTCACTACCAACACAGATACGCAGTATTTT
>TRBJ1-2|TRBD1|TRBV28|few
CASRTGYSGYTF
TGTGCCAGCAGGACAGGGTATTCTGGCTACACCTTC